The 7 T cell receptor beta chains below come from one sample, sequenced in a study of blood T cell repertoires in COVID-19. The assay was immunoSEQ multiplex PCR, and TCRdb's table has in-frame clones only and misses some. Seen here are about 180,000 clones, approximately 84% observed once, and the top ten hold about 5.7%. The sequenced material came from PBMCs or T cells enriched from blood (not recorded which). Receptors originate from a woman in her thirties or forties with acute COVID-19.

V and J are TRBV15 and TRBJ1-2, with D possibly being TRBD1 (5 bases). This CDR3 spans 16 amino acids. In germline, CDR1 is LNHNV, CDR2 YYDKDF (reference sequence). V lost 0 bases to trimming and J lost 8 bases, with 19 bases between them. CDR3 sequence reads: CATSRDRRRDSGGYTF. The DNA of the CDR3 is TGTGCCACCAGCAGAGATAGGCGGCGAGACAGCGGGGGCTACACCTTC.

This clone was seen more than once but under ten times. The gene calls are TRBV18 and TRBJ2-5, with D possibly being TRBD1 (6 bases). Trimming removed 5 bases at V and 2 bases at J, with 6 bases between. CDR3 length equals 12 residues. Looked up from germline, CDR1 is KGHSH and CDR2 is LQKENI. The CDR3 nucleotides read TGTGCCAGCTCAACAGGGCAAGAGACCCAGTACTTC. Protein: CASSTGQETQYF.

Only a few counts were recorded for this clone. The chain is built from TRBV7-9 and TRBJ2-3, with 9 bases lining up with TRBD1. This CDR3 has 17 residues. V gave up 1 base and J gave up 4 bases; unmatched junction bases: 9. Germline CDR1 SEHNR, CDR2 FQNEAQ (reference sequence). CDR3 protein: CASSLGVGQGSADTQYF. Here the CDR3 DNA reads TGTGCCAGCAGCTTAGGAGTGGGACAGGGATCGGCAGATACGCAGTATTTT.

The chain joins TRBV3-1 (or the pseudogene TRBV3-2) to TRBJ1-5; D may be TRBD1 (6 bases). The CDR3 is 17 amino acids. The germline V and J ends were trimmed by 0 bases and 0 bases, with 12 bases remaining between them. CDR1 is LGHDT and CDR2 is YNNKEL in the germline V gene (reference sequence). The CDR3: CASSQDIPGDSNQPQHF. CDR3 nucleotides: TGTGCCAGCAGCCAAGATATACCAGGGGATAGCAATCAGCCCCAGCATTTT.

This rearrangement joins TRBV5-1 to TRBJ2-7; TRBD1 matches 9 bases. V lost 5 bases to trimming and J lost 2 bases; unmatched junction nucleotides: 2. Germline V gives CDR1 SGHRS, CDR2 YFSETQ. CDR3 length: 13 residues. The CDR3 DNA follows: TGCGCCAGCAGTAGGACAGGGGCCTACGAGCAGTACTTC. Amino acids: CASSRTGAYEQYF.

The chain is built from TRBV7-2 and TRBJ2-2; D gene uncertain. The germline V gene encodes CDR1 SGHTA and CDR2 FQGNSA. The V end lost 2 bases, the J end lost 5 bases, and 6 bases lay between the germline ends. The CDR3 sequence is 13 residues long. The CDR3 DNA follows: TGTGCCAGCAGCTTACCCTTTACCGGGGAGCTGTTTTTT. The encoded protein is CASSLPFTGELFF.

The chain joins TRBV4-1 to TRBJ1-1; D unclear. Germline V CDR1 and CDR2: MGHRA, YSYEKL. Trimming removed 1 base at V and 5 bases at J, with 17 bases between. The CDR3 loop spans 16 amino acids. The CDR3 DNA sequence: TGCGCCAGCAGCCAAGGGCAAGCGGGTATTTTGACTGAAGCTTTCTTT. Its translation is CASSQGQAGILTEAFF.